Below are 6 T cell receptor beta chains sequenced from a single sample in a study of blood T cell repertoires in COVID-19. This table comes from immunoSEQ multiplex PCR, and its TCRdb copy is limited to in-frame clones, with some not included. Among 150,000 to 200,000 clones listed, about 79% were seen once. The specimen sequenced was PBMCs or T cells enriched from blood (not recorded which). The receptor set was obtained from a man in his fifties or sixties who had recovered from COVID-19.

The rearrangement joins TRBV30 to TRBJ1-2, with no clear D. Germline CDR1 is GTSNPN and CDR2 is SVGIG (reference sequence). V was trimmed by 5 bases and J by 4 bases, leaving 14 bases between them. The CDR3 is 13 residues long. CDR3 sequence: CAWDRQNGYGYTF. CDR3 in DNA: TGTGCCTGGGACCGACAAAACGGCTATGGCTACACCTTC.

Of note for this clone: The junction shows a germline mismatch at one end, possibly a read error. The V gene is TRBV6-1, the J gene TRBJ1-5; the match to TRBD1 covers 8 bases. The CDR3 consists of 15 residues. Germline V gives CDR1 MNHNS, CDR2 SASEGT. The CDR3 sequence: CASREGQGNNQPQHF. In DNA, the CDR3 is TGTGCCAGCAGAGAAGGACAGGGTAACAATCAGCCCCAGCATTTT.

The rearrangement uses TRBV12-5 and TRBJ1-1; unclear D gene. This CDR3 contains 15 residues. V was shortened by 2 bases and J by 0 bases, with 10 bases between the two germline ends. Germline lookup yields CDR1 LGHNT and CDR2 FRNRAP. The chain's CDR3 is CASGLPRNMNTEAFF. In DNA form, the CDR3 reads TGTGCTAGTGGTTTGCCCAGAAACATGAACACTGAAGCTTTCTTT.

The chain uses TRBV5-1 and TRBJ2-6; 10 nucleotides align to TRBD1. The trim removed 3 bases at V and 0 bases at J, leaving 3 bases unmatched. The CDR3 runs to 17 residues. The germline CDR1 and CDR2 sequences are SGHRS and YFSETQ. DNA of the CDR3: TGCGCCAGCAGCTGGGACAGGGGCCTCTCTGGGGCCAACGTCCTGACTTTC. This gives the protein CASSWDRGLSGANVLTF. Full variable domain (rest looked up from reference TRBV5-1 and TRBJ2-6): KAGVTQTPRYLIKTRGQQVTLSCSPISGHRSVSWYQQTPGQGLQFLFEYFSETQRNKGNFPGRFSGRQFSNSRSEMNVSTLELGDSALYLCASSWDRGLSGANVLTFGAGSRLTVL.

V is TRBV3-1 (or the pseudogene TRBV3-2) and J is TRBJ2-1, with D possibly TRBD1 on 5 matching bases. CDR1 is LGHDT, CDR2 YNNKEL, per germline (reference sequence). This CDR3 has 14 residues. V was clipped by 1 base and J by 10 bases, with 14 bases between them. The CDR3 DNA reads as TGTGCCAGCAGCCAAGTGGGCCGGTCAGGGGAGCAGTTCTTC. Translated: CASSQVGRSGEQFF.

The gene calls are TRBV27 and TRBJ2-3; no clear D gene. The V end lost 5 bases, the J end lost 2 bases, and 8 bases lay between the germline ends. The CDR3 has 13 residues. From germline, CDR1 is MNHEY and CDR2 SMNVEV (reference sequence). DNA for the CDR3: TGTGCCAGCAGTGGAGACCTCACAGATACGCAGTATTTT. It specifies CASSGDLTDTQYF.